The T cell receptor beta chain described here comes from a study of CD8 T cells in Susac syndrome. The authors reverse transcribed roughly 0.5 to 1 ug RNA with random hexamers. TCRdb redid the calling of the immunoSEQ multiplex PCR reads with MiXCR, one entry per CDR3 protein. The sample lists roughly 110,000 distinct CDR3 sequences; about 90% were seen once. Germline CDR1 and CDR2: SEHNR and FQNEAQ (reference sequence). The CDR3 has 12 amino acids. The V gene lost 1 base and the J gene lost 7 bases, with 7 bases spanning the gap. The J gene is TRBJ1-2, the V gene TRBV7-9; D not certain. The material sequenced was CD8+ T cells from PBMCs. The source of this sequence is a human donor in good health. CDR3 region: CASSLDPRGYTF. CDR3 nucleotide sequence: TGTGCCAGCAGCTTAGACCCACGTGGCTACACCTTC.